This T cell receptor beta chain originates from a study of PD-L1 blockade in urothelial cancer (dated by TCRdb to about 2017). General notes on the study: Every patient began therapy around 2014 and was given atezolizumab 1,200 mg intravenously every 3 weeks. About nine tenths of the roughly 29 patients were identified as males with urothelial cancer of bladder origin, and a prior smoking history was reported by 18 of 29 patients. An ECOG performance status of 0 or 1 was recorded for the patients, and 0 to 3 prior chemotherapy regimens had been received by the patients. Blood samples were analyzed at 3 weeks after treatment start (second dose) and at 6 weeks after treatment start. A median of about 140,000 T cells and fewer than 85,000 unique TCRs was obtained from blood samples, and a median clonality of around 0.072 was observed. The study was an exploratory multi-omic analysis of somatic, immune and clinical correlates of response to PD-L1 blockade with atezolizumab in urothelial cancer. Pretreatment tumor samples, along with matched peripheral blood serially collected before and after atezolizumab treatment, were subjected to TCR sequencing. Progression-free survival longer than 6 months counted as durable clinical benefit, and TCR features were additionally tested against both progression-free and overall survival. In the same patients, whole exome sequencing and RNA sequencing of pretreatment tumors were performed in addition to TCR sequencing. Durable clinical benefit was achieved by nine patients but not by the remaining 20. Pretreatment blood TCR-seq was available for twenty-nine patients, at least one posttreatment blood collection was obtained for about 24 patients, and tumor TCR-seq was available for about 24 patients. The study at large found these results: Among patients with durable benefit, tumor-associated TCR clones showed greater expansion in peripheral blood 3 weeks after treatment started (n of about 21, p = 0.022). A pretreatment peripheral blood TCR clonality below the median was linked to improved progression-free and overall survival. Because the sample size was small (n ≈ 29) and many exploratory analyses were performed, the results are intended to be hypothesis-generating.

Based on the germline V gene, the CDR1 and CDR2 sequences are SGHRS and YFSETQ. Spanning cysteine to phenylalanine, the CDR3 consists of 15 amino acids. Just the 45-base CDR3 DNA is kept, in frame starting at base 1. V has 4 bases trimmed and J has 2 bases trimmed; junction bases matching no gene number 8. Synthetic TCR analog templates were spiked into each PCR to estimate absolute template abundance from read counts. The immunoSEQ assay was used to amplify TCRbeta CDR3 regions from genomic DNA with bias-controlled V and J gene primers. Sequencing of rearranged TCRbeta segments was done at approximately 20X coverage. Processing in the source paper ran as follows. Sequencing errors were corrected by clustering, and CDR3s were annotated against IMGT so that V, D and J genes could be assigned. Downstream analyses used only productive TCRbeta rearrangements, leaving out any out-of-frame or stop-codon sequences. Clonality was calculated as one minus the Shannon entropy normalized by the log of the number of unique productive sequences. Fisher's exact test with Benjamini-Hochberg correction, using a cutoff of adjusted p below 0.01, was how clones that differed between time points or between blood and tumor were identified. The clones in this table, taken by TCRdb from immuneACCESS, are in-frame only. Not every clone is retained; where verified, under half of the shortfall comes from an unresolved V gene, and the cause of the rest is unknown. V, J and clone size were drawn from that table, and D and trimming were deduced from the DNA. The sample table contains approximately 32,000 clones; only one count was recorded for around 80% of them. The ten largest clones represent approximately 3.4% of the sample.

The cohort comprised 30 or so patients with locally advanced or metastatic urothelial carcinoma treated at Memorial Sloan Kettering on a trial protocol. Peripheral blood mononuclear cells were collected pretreatment and during treatment, with between 1 and 8 total time points per patient. The Qiagen DNeasy Blood extraction kit was used to purify genomic DNA from total PBMCs and tumor samples. PBMCs were collected pretreatment and during treatment, and were isolated and stored as previously described. For this clone: No cognate antigen has been identified for it. Per-base quality was not reported, and no clone a single base away is much larger than it.

The chain is encoded by TRBV5-1 joined to TRBJ2-5, with 7 bases aligning to TRBD1. The sample in question was PBMCs, obtained around atezolizumab (anti-PD-L1) treatment. This clonotype was sampled from a man aged 70 or older with urothelial cancer. The CDR3 reads CASSQSTGPQETQYF. In nucleotide form, the sequence is TGCGCCAGCAGCCAGTCGACAGGGCCTCAAGAGACCCAGTACTTC.